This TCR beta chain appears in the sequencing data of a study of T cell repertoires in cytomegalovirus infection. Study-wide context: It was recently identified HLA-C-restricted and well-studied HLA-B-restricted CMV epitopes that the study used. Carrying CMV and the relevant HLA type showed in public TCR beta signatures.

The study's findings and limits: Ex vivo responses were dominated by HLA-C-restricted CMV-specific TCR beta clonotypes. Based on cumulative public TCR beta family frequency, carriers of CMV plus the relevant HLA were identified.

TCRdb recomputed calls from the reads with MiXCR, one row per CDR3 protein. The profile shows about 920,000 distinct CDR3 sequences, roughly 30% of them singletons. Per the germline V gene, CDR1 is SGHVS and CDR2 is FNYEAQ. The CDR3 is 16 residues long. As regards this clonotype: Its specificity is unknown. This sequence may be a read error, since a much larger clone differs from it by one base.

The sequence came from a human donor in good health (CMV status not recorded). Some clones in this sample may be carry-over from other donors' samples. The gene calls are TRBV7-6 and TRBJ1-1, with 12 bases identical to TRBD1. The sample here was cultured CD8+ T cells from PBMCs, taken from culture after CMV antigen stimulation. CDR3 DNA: TGTGTCAGCAGCCTGGGGACAGGGGGCAGTAACACTGAAGCTTTCTTT. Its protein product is CVSSLGTGGSNTEAFF. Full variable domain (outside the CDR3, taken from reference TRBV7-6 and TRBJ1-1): GAGVSQSPRYKVTKRGQDVALRCDPISGHVSLYWYRQALGQGPEFLTYFNYEAQQDKSGLPNDRFSAERPEGSISTLTIQRTEQRDSAMYRCVSSLGTGGSNTEAFFGQGTRLTVV.